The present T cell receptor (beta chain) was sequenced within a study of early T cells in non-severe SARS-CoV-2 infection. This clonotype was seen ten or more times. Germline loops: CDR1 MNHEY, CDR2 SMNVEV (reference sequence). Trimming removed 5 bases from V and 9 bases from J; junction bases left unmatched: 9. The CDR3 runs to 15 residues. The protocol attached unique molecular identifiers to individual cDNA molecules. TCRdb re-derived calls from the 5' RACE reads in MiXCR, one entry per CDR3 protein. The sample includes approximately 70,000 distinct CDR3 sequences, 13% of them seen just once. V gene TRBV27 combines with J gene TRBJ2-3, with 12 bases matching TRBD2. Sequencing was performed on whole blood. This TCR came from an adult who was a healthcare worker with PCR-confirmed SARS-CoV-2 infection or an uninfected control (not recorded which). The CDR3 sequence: CASSPRTSGVSTQYF. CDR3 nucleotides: TGTGCCAGCAGTCCTCGGACTAGCGGGGTCTCCACGCAGTATTTT.